A selection of T cell receptor beta chains follows, all from one sample in a study of T cell responses to AZD1222 COVID-19 vaccine. TCRdb's copy holds only in-frame clones and misses some; the assay was immunoSEQ multiplex PCR. Found here are over 130,000 clones, around 90% of them singletons; the top ten hold about 4.1%. The sample was peripheral blood, taken 28 days after the second AZD1222 dose. The receptor source for this set is an adult who received the AZD1222 COVID-19 vaccine. Both conserved end residues are part of each CDR3. A D gene is named only where the DNA matches it firmly.

NA TRBJ1-2 TRBV15 CATSREYLAGGYTF
TRBD1 TRBJ1-2 TRBV18 CASSPSIRDSDSYTF
NA TRBJ1-2 TRBV11-1 CASSVIPGTSYGYTF
NA TRBJ1-2 TRBV13 CASSLESSAAF
NA TRBJ2-2 TRBV7-6 CASSLLREVAGELFF
TRBD2 TRBJ2-5 TRBV2 CASSEERAGGRETQYF
NA TRBJ2-6 TRBV5-1 CASSLSGGASSGANVLTF
NA TRBJ2-1 TRBV9 CASSALNGGSSYNEQFF
NA TRBJ2-3 TRBV5-4 CASSLAGSTDTQYF
TRBD2 TRBJ2-1 TRBV7-6 CASSLRTSGSPEQFF
NA TRBJ1-1 TRBV9 CASSVVIGGNTEAFF
NA TRBJ1-5 TRBV6-2/TRBV6-3 CASSTSLGIQPQHF
NA TRBJ2-7 TRBV16 CASSQSDPLGRNF
NA TRBJ1-3 TRBV24-1 CATSRDSVSGNTIYF
NA TRBJ2-1 TRBV9 CASSVLSVGDNEQFF
NA TRBJ2-7 TRBV19 CASSIDRPGANEQYF
NA TRBJ2-2 TRBV4-2 CASSQGADNTGELFF
NA TRBJ1-5 TRBV3-1/TRBV3-2 CASSGSYNQPQHF
NA TRBJ2-1 TRBV28 CATERRGYNEQFF
NA TRBJ2-1 TRBV7-9 CASSFVGEQFF
NA TRBJ1-5 TRBV4-2 CASSQKATGEYSGNQPQHF
NA TRBJ1-1 TRBV7-9 CASSLAQEAFF
TRBD1 TRBJ1-6 TRBV27 CASSLRARDRNNSPLHF
NA TRBJ2-7 TRBV5-4 CASSPRGVDAGYEQYF
NA TRBJ1-5 TRBV6-2/TRBV6-3 CASSAKGRFQPQHF
NA TRBJ1-2 TRBV5-4 CASSLWAGYGYTF
TRBD2 TRBJ2-3 TRBV4-1 CASSQGLAGITDTQYF
TRBD1 TRBJ1-2 TRBV9 CASSVGDRGAGYTF
NA TRBJ2-3 TRBV4-3 CASSQEPEGVTDTQYF
TRBD1 TRBJ1-2 TRBV19 CASMWTGTNYGYTF
NA TRBJ2-7 TRBV5-1 CASSPDSSTYEQYF
NA TRBJ2-2 TRBV6-5 CASSSVANTGELFF